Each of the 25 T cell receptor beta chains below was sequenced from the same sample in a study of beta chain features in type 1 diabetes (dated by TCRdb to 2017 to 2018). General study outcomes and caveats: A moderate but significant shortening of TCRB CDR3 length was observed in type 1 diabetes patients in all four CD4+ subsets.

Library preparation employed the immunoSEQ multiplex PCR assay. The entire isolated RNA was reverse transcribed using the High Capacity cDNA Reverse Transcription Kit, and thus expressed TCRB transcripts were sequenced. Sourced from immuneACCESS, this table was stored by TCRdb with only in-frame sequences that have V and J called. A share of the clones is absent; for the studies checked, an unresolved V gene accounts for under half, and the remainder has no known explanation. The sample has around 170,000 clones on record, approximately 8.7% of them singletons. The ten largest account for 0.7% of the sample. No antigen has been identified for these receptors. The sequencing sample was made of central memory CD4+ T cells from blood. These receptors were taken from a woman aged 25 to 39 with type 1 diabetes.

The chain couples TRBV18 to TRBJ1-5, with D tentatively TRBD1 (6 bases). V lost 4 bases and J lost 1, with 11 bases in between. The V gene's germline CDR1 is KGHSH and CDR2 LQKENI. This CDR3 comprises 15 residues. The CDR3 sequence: CASSLTDSSNQPQHF. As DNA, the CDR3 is TGTGCCAGCTCACTAACGGACAGCAGCAATCAGCCCCAGCATTTT.

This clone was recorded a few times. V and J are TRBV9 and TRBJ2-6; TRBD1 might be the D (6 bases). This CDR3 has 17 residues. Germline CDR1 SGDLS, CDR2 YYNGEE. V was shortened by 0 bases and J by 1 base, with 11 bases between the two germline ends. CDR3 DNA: TGTGCCAGCAGCGTAGCCGCAGGGGCGTCTGGGGCCAACGTCCTGACTTTC. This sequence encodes CASSVAAGASGANVLTF. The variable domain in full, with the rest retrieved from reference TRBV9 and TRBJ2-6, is DSGVTQTPKHLITATGQRVTLRCSPRSGDLSVYWYQQSLDQGLQFLIQYYNGEERAKGNILERFSAQQFPDLHSELNLSSLELGDSALYFCASSVAAGASGANVLTFGAGSRLTVL.

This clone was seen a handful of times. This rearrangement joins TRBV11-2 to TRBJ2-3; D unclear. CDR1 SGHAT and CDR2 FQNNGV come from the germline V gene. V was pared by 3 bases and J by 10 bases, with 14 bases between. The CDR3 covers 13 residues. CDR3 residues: CASSLRLVASQYF. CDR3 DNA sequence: TGTGCCAGCAGCTTGAGGCTAGTGGCTTCGCAGTATTTT.

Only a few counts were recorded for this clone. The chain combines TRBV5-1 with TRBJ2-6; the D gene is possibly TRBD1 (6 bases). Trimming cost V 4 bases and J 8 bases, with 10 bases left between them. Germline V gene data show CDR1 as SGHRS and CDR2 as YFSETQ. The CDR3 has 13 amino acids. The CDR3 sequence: CASSSGQTNVLTF. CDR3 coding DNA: TGCGCCAGCAGCAGCGGACAGACCAACGTCCTGACTTTC. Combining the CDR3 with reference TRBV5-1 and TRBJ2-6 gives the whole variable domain KAGVTQTPRYLIKTRGQQVTLSCSPISGHRSVSWYQQTPGQGLQFLFEYFSETQRNKGNFPGRFSGRQFSNSRSEMNVSTLELGDSALYLCASSSGQTNVLTFGAGSRLTVL.

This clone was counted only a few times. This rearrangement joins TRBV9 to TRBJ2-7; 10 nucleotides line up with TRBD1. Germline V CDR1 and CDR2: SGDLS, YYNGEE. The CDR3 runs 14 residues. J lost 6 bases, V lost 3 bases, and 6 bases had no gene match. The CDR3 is CASSGTGTGVEQYF. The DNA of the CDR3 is TGTGCCAGCAGCGGGACCGGGACAGGGGTCGAGCAGTACTTC.

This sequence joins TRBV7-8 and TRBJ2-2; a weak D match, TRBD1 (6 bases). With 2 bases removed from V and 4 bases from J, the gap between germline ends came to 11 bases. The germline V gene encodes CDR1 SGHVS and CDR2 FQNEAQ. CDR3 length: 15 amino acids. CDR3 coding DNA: TGTGCCAGCAGCTTACTGCCAGGGGTCACCGGGGAGCTGTTTTTT. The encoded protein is CASSLLPGVTGELFF.

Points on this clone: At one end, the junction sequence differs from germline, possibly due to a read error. CDR3 sequence: CASRERTSGQETQYF. CDR3 bases: TGTGCCAGCCGTGAAAGGACTAGCGGGCAAGAGACCCAGTACTTC. This chain joins TRBV2 and TRBJ2-5, with 11 bases matching TRBD2. CDR1 SNHLY and CDR2 FYNNEI come from the germline V gene. There are 15 residues in the CDR3.

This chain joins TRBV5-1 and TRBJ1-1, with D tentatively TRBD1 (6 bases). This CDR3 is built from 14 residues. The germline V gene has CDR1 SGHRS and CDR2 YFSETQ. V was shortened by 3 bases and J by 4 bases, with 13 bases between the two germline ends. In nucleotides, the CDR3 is TGCGCCAGCAGCTCACAGGGTGGGAGCACTGAAGCTTTCTTT. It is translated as CASSSQGGSTEAFF.

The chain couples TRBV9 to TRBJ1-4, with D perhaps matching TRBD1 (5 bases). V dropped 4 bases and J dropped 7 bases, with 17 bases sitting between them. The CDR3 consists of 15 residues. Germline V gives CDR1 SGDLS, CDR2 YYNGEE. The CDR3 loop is CASSLRDFGIEKLFF. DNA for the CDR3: TGTGCCAGCAGCTTACGGGACTTTGGGATTGAAAAACTGTTTTTT.

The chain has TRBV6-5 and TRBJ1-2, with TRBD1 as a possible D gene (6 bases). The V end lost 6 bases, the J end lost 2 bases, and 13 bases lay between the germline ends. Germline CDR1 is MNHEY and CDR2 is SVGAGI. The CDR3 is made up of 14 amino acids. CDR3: CASSRFTGNYGYTF. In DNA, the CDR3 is TGTGCCAGCAGCCGATTTACAGGGAACTATGGCTACACCTTC.

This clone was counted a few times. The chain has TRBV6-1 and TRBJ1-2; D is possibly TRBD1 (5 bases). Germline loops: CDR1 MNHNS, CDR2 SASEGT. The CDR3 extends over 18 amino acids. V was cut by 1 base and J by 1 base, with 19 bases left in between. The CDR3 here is CASSEEYVGTGSNYGYTF. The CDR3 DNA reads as TGTGCCAGCAGTGAAGAGTATGTCGGGACTGGGAGTAACTATGGCTACACCTTC.

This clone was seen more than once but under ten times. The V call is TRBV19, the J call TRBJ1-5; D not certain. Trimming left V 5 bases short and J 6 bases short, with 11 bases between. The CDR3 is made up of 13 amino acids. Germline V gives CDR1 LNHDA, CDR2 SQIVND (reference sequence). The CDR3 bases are TGTGCCAGTAGTTCGGTAATGTTTCAGCCCCAGCATTTT. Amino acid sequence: CASSSVMFQPQHF.

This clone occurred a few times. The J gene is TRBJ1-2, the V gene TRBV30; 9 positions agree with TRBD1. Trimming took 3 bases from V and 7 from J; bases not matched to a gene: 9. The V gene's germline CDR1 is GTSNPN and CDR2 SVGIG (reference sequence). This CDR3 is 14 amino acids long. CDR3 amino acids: CAWRKRDREAGYTF. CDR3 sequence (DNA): TGTGCCTGGAGGAAAAGGGACAGGGAGGCTGGCTACACCTTC.

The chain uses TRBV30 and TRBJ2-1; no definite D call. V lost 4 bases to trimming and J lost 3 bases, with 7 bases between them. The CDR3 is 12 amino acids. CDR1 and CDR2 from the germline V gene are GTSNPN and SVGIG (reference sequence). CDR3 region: CAWNPGYNEQFF. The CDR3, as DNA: TGTGCCTGGAACCCGGGCTACAATGAGCAGTTCTTC.

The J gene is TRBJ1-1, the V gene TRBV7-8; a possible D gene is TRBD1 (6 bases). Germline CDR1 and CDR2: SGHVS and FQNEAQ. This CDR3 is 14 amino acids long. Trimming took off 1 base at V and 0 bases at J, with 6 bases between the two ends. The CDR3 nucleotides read TGTGCCAGCAGCTTAGACAGGGTGAACACTGAAGCTTTCTTT. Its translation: CASSLDRVNTEAFF.

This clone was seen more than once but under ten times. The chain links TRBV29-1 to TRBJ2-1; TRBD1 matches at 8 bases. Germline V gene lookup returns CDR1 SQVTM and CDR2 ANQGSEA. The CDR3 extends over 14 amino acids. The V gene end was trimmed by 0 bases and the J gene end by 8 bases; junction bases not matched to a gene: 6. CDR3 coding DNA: TGCAGCGTTGAAGAGCAGGGGGCTCAACATGAGCAGTTCTTC. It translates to CSVEEQGAQHEQFF.

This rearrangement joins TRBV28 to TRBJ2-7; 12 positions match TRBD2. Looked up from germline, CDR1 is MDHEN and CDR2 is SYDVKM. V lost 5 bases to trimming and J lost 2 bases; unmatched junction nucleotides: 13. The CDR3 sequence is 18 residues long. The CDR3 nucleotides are TGTGCCAGCAGTCAGACTAGCGGGAGCATCTCTTTGCCCTACGAGCAGTACTTC. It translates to CASSQTSGSISLPYEQYF.

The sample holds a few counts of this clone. The CDR3 coding sequence is TGTGCCTGGACCCTTGGGACTAGCGGGAGGTTCAATGAGCAGTTCTTC. This translates into CAWTLGTSGRFNEQFF. V is TRBV30 and J is TRBJ2-1; the match to TRBD2 covers 15 bases. Germline assignment: CDR1 GTSNPN and CDR2 SVGIG (reference sequence). The V and J ends lost 4 bases and 6 bases, in that order; junction bases with no gene match: 7. The CDR3 consists of 16 residues.

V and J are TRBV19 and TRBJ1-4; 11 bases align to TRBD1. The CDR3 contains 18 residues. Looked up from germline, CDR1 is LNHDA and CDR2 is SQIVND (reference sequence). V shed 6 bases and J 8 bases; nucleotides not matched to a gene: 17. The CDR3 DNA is TGTGCCAGTAGAAGGGGAGCTACTACCGGGACAGGGGGAGAAAAACTGTTTTTT. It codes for CASRRGATTGTGGEKLFF.

CDR3 in amino acids: CASTLIAGGSTQYF. Written as DNA, the CDR3 is TGTGCCAGTACTTTAATAGCGGGAGGGAGTACGCAGTATTTT. The chain couples TRBV19 to TRBJ2-3; 11 nucleotides agree with TRBD2. CDR3 length: 14 residues. V gave up 7 bases and J gave up 8 bases; unmatched junction bases: 8. The germline V gene has CDR1 LNHDA and CDR2 SQIVND (reference sequence).

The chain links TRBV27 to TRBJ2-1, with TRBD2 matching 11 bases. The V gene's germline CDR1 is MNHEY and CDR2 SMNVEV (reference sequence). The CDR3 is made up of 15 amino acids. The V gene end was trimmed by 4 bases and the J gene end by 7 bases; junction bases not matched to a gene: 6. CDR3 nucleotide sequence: TGTGCCAGCAGTTGGATAGCGGGAGGGGGAAATGAGCAGTTCTTC. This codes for CASSWIAGGGNEQFF.

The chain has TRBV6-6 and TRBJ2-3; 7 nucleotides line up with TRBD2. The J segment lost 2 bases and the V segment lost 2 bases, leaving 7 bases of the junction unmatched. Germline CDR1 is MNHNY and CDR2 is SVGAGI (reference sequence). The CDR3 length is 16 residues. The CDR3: CASSYGSSGSTDTQYF. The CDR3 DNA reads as TGTGCCAGCAGTTACGGCTCTAGCGGATCCACAGATACGCAGTATTTT.

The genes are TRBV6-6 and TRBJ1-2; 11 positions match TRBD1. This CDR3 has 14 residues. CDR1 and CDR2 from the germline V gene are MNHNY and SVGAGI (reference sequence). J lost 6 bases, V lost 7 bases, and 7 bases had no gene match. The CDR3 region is CASILDRGRHGYTF. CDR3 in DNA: TGTGCCAGCATACTGGACAGGGGGCGACATGGCTACACCTTC.

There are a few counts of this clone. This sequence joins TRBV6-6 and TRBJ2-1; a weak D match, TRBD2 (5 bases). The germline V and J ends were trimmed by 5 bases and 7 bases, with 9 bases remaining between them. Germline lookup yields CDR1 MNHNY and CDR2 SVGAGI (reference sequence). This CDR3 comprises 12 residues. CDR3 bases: TGTGCCAGCAGTGTTCGGGGAAATGAGCAGTTCTTC. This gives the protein CASSVRGNEQFF.

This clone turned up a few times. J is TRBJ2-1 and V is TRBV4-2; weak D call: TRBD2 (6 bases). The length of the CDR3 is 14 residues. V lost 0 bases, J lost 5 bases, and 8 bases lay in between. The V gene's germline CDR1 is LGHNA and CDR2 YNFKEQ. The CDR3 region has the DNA TGTGCCAGCAGCCAAGACCGGAGGGACAATGAGCAGTTCTTC. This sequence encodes CASSQDRRDNEQFF.